The T cell receptor beta chain under discussion was sequenced for a study of blood T cells in healthy people across ages. V lost 5 bases and J lost 1; bases outside the gene matches: 6. This CDR3 has 15 residues. Germline-derived CDR1 and CDR2 are LGHNA and YSLEER. This clonotype was detected only once. Through a sample-barcoded 5' primer and a J-beta primer mix, a second PCR was run for roughly 7 to 12 cycles. TCRdb called the 5' RACE reads again in MiXCR, with one record for every CDR3 protein. The table shows about 1.8 million distinct CDR3 sequences, with around half occurring only once. This TCR came from a middle-aged woman in good health. V and J are TRBV4-3 and TRBJ1-2; 8 nucleotides align to TRBD1. Sequenced input: blood. As DNA, the CDR3 is TGCGCCAGCAGCAAAACAGGGGGGATTAACTATGGCTACACCTTC. Its protein product is CASSKTGGINYGYTF.